The present TCR beta chain was sequenced within a study of cytomegalovirus exposure and HLA in healthy donors. The PCR ran on 60 Vbeta and 13 Jbeta primers. Profiled with immunoSEQ multiplex PCR; TCRdb holds only in-frame clones, not every one. Its table lists 20,000 to 25,000 clones. Sample: PBMCs. This TCR was sampled from a male donor in good health and CMV-seropositive.

The DNA for the CDR3 is TGCGCCAGCAGTGAGCCCCTGGCCCCCTACGAGCAGTACTTC. Translated, it gives CASSEPLAPYEQYF. The chain has TRBV10-1 and TRBJ2-7; no clear D gene. Germline-derived CDR1 and CDR2 are WNHNN and SYGVQD (reference sequence). CDR3 length: 14 amino acids. The V and J ends lost 2 bases and 2 bases respectively, with 10 bases between them.